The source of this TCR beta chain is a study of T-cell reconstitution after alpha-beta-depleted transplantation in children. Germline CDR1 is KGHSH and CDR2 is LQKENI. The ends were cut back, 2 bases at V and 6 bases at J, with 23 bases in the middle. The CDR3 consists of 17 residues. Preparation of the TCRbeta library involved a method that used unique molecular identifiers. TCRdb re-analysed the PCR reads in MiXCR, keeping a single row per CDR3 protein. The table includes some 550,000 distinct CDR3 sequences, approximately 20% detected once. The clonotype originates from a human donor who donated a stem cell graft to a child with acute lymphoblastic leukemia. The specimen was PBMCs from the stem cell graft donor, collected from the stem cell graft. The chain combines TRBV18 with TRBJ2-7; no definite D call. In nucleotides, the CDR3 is TGTGCCAGCTCACCAAGGTGGAGTGAAGAACCCCTCGGCGAGCAGTACTTC. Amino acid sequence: CASSPRWSEEPLGEQYF. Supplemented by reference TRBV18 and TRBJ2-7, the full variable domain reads NAGVMQNPRHLVRRRGQEARLRCSPMKGHSHVYWYRQLPEEGLKFMVYLQKENIIDESGMPKERFSAEFPKEGPSILRIQQVVRGDSAAYFCASSPRWSEEPLGEQYFGPGTRLTVT.